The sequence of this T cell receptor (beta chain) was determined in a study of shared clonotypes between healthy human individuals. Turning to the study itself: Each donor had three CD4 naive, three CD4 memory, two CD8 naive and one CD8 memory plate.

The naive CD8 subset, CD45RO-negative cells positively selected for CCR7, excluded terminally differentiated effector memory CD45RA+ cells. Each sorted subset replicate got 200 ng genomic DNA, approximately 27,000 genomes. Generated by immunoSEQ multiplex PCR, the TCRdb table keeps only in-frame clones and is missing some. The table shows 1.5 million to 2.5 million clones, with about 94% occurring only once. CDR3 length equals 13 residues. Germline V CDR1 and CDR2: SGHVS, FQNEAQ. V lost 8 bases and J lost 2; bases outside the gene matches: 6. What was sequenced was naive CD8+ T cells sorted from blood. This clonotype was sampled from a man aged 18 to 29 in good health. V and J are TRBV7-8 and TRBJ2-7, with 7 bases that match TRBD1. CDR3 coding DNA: TGTGCCAGCGGGGACAGTCTAGCCTACGAGCAGTACTTC. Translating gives CASGDSLAYEQYF.